The 23 T cell receptor beta chains below all came from one sample that was sequenced in a study of blood T cells in healthy people across ages. Combining a sample-barcoded 5' primer with a J-beta primer mix, a second PCR ran for roughly 6 to 12 cycles. TCRdb redid the calling of the 5' RACE reads with MiXCR, one entry per CDR3 protein. The sample carries some 900,000 distinct CDR3 sequences, more than 25% recorded once. Sequenced sample: blood. These receptors were obtained from an elderly woman in good health.

There are many counts of this clonotype. At one of its ends the junction is not consistent with the germline gene, which may arise from a read error. The chain joins TRBV5-1 to TRBJ1-2, with TRBD1 matching over 7 bases. This CDR3 has 14 residues. Germline V gene lookup returns CDR1 SGHRS and CDR2 YFSETQ. CDR3 in DNA: TGTGCCAGCAGTTCCGGGACAGCTAACTATGGCTACACCTTC. Translating it yields CASSSGTANYGYTF.

This clonotype showed up just a few times. Since a much larger clone is just one base distant, this may be a read error. CDR3 DNA sequence: TGTGCCAGCCCACCACGGCCGGTTGGACAGGGAGTCGATGAGCAGTTCTTC. It codes for CASPPRPVGQGVDEQFF. V usage is TRBV18 and J usage is TRBJ2-1; 8 bases are shared with TRBD1. There are 17 residues in the CDR3. The germline CDR1 and CDR2 sequences are KGHSH and LQKENI. Complete variable domain (other parts from reference TRBV18 and TRBJ2-1): NAGVMQNPRHLVRRRGQEARLRCSPMKGHSHVYWYRQLPEEGLKFMVYLQKENIIDESGMPKERFSAEFPKEGPSILRIQQVVRGDSAAYFCASPPRPVGQGVDEQFFGPGTRLTVL.

This clonotype was seen ten or more times. This rearrangement joins TRBV13 to TRBJ2-5; no firm D call. The CDR3 contains 13 residues. Germline CDR1 and CDR2: PRHDT and FYEKMQ (reference sequence). The V end lost 4 bases, the J end lost 1 base, and 7 bases lay between the germline ends. The CDR3 nucleotides read TGTGCCAGCAGCTCCCCTTTCCAAGAGACCCAGTACTTC. As protein: CASSSPFQETQYF. The complete variable domain, with remaining parts taken from reference TRBV13 and TRBJ2-5, reads AAGVIQSPRHLIKEKRETATLKCYPIPRHDTVYWYQQGPGQDPQFLISFYEKMQSDKGSIPDRFSAQQFSDYHSELNMSSLELGDSALYFCASSSPFQETQYFGPGTRLLVL.

This clonotype was seen only a few times. The chain joins TRBV6-2 or TRBV6-3 to TRBJ1-1; perhaps TRBD1 as D (6 bases). Trimming cost V 10 bases and J 4 bases, with 22 bases left between them. This CDR3 contains 15 residues. The germline gives CDR1 MNHEY, CDR2 SVGEGT. CDR3 coding DNA: TGTGCCACCAGGGGACCAACCCAACCATTCACTGAAGCTTTCTTT. Translating it yields CATRGPTQPFTEAFF.

This clonotype turned up a few times. The V and J genes are TRBV3-1 and TRBJ1-1; D ambiguous. The CDR3 sequence is 15 residues long. The germline V and J ends were trimmed by 4 bases and 1 base, with 13 bases remaining between them. CDR1 is LGHDT and CDR2 is YNNKEL in the germline V gene (reference sequence). The CDR3 spells CASSPAGSPNTEAFF. The DNA for the CDR3 is TGTGCCAGCAGCCCCGCCGGGTCACCGAACACTGAAGCTTTCTTT.

About this clonotype itself: The junction differs from germline at one of its ends, possibly a read error. The genes are TRBV20-1 and TRBJ2-1; 7 bases agree with TRBD1. Gene TRBJ2-7 matches the end of the DNA better, so the J call may be wrong. This CDR3 region has 16 residues. From germline, CDR1 is DFQATT and CDR2 SNEGSKA (reference sequence). The CDR3 sequence: CSTRATAGGWYNEQYF. As DNA, the CDR3 is TGCAGTACTAGAGCGACGGCAGGGGGTTGGTACAATGAGCAGTACTTC.

This clonotype showed up just a few times. For the CDR3, the DNA is TGTGCCATCAGTCCGACAGAGCGGGGCGAGCAGTACTTC. Translating it yields CAISPTERGEQYF. The V gene is TRBV10-3, the J gene TRBJ2-7; TRBD2 matches 7 bases. CDR1 and CDR2 from the germline V gene are ENHRY and SYGVKD. Unmatched junction bases numbered 7, after V lost 5 bases and J lost 6 bases. The CDR3 is 13 residues long.

V usage is TRBV24-1 and J usage is TRBJ1-5; D uncertain. V lost 3 bases and J 4 bases, leaving 12 bases between the germline ends. Germline CDR1 and CDR2: KGHDR and SFDVKD. CDR3 size: 15 residues. The CDR3 here is CATSDQAEVNQPQHF. CDR3 nucleotides: TGTGCCACCAGTGATCAGGCGGAGGTTAATCAGCCCCAGCATTTT.

In its sample, this clonotype was seen a few times. The chain joins TRBV11-2 to TRBJ2-2, with D perhaps TRBD1 (5 bases). CDR1 SGHAT and CDR2 FQNNGV come from the germline V gene. V lost 5 bases and J 4 bases, leaving 11 bases between the germline ends. The CDR3 has 14 residues. The CDR3 sequence: CASSTETATGELFF. Written as DNA, the CDR3 is TGTGCCAGCAGCACAGAGACAGCCACCGGGGAGCTGTTTTTT.

The table lists this clonotype with a few counts. The chain carries TRBV20-1 and TRBJ2-1; unclear D gene. V dropped 0 bases and J dropped 9 bases, with 3 bases sitting between them. This CDR3 has 10 amino acids. Germline V CDR1 and CDR2: DFQATT, SNEGSKA (reference sequence). Here the CDR3 DNA reads TGCAGTGCTAGAGATGTTGAGCAGTTCTTC. Translation gives CSARDVEQFF.

The V call is TRBV7-2, the J call TRBJ2-3; D is possibly TRBD1 or TRBD2 (5 bases each). With 1 base removed from V and 12 bases from J, the gap between germline ends came to 14 bases. Per germline, CDR1 SGHTA and CDR2 FQGNSA. The CDR3 has 13 residues. CDR3 loop: CASSLVSQGTQYF. The CDR3 DNA follows: TGTGCCAGCAGCTTAGTTTCCCAAGGGACCCAGTATTTT.

This clonotype was recorded a few times. This chain joins TRBV27 and TRBJ1-6; the D is unclear. Germline assignment: CDR1 MNHEY and CDR2 SMNVEV (reference sequence). Trimming shortened V by 10 bases and J by 6 bases, and 16 bases separated the two germline ends. CDR3 length equals 14 residues. CDR3 in amino acids: CATRPYDGNSPLHF. The DNA of the CDR3 is TGTGCCACCAGGCCCTATGATGGTAATTCACCCCTCCACTTT.

Only one count was recorded for this clonotype. This may be a read error: a much more frequent sequence differs by one nucleotide. This chain uses TRBV6-2 or TRBV6-3 with TRBJ1-1; D not resolved. V dropped 4 bases and J dropped 0 bases, with 3 bases sitting between them. The CDR3 is made up of 12 amino acids. Germline V gene data show CDR1 as MNHEY and CDR2 as SVGEGT. The CDR3 region is CASSFVNTEAFF. As DNA, the CDR3 is TGTGCCAGCAGTTTCGTGAACACTGAAGCTTTCTTT.

The table lists this clonotype with many counts. V usage is TRBV7-2 and J usage is TRBJ2-5, with D possibly TRBD2 on 5 matching bases. This CDR3 has 15 amino acids. The germline V gene has CDR1 SGHTA and CDR2 FQGNSA. The V end was cut by 0 bases, the J end by 5 bases, with 13 bases between. The CDR3 loop reads CASSLAASRRETQYF. The CDR3 nucleotides read TGTGCCAGCAGCTTAGCGGCCTCCCGGAGGGAGACCCAGTACTTC.

This chain joins TRBV24-1 and TRBJ2-1, with TRBD2 matching over 11 bases. The CDR3 consists of 17 residues. Looked up from germline, CDR1 is KGHDR and CDR2 is SFDVKD. After removal of 2 bases from V and 5 bases from J, the junction contained 7 bases not matched to a gene. In DNA, the CDR3 is TGTGCCACCAGTGATTCGAATAGCGGGGGGGCTAACAATGAGCAGTTCTTC. It translates to CATSDSNSGGANNEQFF.

In this sample, this clonotype turned up a few times. A much larger clone differs from this one at a single base, so this may be a read error. The chain recombines TRBV7-2 with TRBJ2-1, with 7 nucleotides matching TRBD1. Germline V gene data show CDR1 as SGHTA and CDR2 as FQGNSA. CDR3 length equals 15 residues. V dropped 9 bases and J dropped 4; count of bases not matched to a gene: 12. The chain's CDR3 is CASRGRQGVYNEQFF. In DNA form, the CDR3 reads TGTGCCAGTAGAGGTAGACAGGGAGTGTACAATGAGCAGTTCTTC.

The chain combines TRBV20-1 with TRBJ2-3, with 8 bases identical to TRBD2. The CDR3 covers 14 residues. Germline CDR1 is DFQATT and CDR2 is SNEGSKA (reference sequence). The ends lost 5 bases at V and 1 base at J; junction bases unmatched: 5. The CDR3 DNA reads TGCAGTGCTGGAAGCGGGAGAGGCACAGATACGCAGTATTTT. Its translation: CSAGSGRGTDTQYF.

This clonotype was seen at least ten times. The chain combines TRBV7-7 with TRBJ2-5; 8 bases align to TRBD1. Germline trimming cut 5 bases from V and 2 bases from J; bases unmatched to any gene: 1. Germline V gene lookup returns CDR1 SSHAT and CDR2 FNYEAQ (reference sequence). CDR3 length: 13 amino acids. CDR3 protein: CASSRTGQETQYF. CDR3 bases: TGTGCCAGCAGCAGGACAGGGCAAGAGACCCAGTACTTC.

This clonotype was observed a handful of times. This chain connects TRBV11-3 to TRBJ2-6; possibly TRBD1 for D (6 bases). Between the trimmed V and J ends, which lost 2 bases and 0 bases, there was a span of 14 bases. The germline CDR1 and CDR2 sequences are SGHNT and YENEEA. The length of the CDR3 is 18 residues. Here the CDR3 DNA reads TGTGCCAGCAGCTTACAGGGGTACCCTCTCTCTGGGGCCAACGTCCTGACTTTC. It codes for CASSLQGYPLSGANVLTF.

This clonotype has ten or more counts. The chain combines TRBV20-1 with TRBJ2-5; D is undetermined. V was pared by 0 bases and J by 3 bases, with 14 bases between. CDR1 is DFQATT and CDR2 is SNEGSKA in the germline V gene (reference sequence). The CDR3 runs 15 residues. The CDR3 loop is CSAREASDIKETQYF. In nucleotides, the CDR3 is TGCAGTGCTAGAGAGGCCTCAGACATAAAAGAGACCCAGTACTTC.

This clonotype was counted at least ten times. V is TRBV20-1 and J is TRBJ1-1; 8 bases are a match to TRBD1. CDR3 size: 12 residues. V trimming: 3 bases; J trimming: 11 bases; junction bases outside the gene matches: 8. Germline V CDR1 and CDR2: DFQATT, SNEGSKA (reference sequence). CDR3 in amino acids: CSARWTGKNAFF. Here the CDR3 DNA reads TGCAGTGCTAGGTGGACAGGGAAGAATGCTTTCTTT.

This clonotype has only a few counts. The V and J genes are TRBV19 and TRBJ2-7; TRBD2 aligns across 10 bases. The V and J ends lost 5 bases and 3 bases, in that order; junction bases with no gene match: 10. The germline V gene encodes CDR1 LNHDA and CDR2 SQIVND (reference sequence). This CDR3 region has 16 residues. In nucleotides, the CDR3 is TGTGCCAGTAGTCCGAAGGAAGCGGGGGGGTACTACGAGCAGTACTTC. Protein: CASSPKEAGGYYEQYF.

This clonotype has more than one count but fewer than ten. An end of the junction does not agree with germline; a read error may underlie this. The rearrangement links TRBV28 to TRBJ2-2, with D perhaps matching TRBD1 or TRBD2 (5 bases each). The CDR3 totals 16 residues. Per germline, CDR1 MDHEN and CDR2 SYDVKM. The CDR3 sequence: CASSLGQGRSTGEPFF. The DNA of the CDR3 is TGTGCCAGCAGTTTAGGGCAGGGTAGGAGCACCGGGGAGCCGTTTTTT.